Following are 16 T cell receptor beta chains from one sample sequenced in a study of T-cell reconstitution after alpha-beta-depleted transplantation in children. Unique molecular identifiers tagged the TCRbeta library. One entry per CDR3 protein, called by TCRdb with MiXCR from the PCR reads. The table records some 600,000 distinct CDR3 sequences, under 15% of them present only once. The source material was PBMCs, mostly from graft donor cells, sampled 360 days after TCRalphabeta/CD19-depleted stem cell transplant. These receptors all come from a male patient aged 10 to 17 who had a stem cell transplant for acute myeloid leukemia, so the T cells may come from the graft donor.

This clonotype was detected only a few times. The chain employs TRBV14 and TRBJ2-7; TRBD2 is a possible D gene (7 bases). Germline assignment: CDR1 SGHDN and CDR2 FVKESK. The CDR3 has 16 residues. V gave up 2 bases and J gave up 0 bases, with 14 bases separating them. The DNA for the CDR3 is TGTGCCAGCAGCCAACCCGGGGGGCTGAGCTCCTACGAGCAGTACTTC. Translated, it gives CASSQPGGLSSYEQYF.

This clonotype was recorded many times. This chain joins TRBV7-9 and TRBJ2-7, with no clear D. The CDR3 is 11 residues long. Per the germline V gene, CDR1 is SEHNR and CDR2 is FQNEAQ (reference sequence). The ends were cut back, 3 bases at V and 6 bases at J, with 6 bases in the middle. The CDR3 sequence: CASSFGPEQYF. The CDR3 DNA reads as TGTGCCAGCAGCTTTGGGCCCGAGCAGTACTTC.

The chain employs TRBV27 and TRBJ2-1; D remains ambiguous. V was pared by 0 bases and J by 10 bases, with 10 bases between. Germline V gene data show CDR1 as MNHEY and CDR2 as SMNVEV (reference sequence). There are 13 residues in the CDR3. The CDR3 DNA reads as TGTGCCAGCAGTTTATCTGCGGTAACAGAGCAGTTCTTC. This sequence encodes CASSLSAVTEQFF.

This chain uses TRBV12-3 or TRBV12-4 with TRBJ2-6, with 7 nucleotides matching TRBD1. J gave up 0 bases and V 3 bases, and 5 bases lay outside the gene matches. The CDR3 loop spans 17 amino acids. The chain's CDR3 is CASSFEGAHSGANVLTF. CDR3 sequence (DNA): TGTGCCAGCAGTTTTGAGGGGGCGCACTCTGGGGCCAACGTCCTGACTTTC.

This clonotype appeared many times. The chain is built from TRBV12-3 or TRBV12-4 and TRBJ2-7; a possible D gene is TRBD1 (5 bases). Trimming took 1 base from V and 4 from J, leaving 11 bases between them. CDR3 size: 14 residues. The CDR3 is CASSLELRGYEQYF. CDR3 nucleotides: TGTGCCAGCAGTTTAGAACTAAGGGGTTACGAGCAGTACTTC.

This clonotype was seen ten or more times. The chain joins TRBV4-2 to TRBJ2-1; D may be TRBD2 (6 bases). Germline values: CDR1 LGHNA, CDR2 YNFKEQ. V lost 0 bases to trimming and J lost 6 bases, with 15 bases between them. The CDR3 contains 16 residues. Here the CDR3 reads CASSQDRPSDPNEQFF. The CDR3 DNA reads TGTGCCAGCAGCCAAGATAGGCCTAGCGATCCCAATGAGCAGTTCTTC.

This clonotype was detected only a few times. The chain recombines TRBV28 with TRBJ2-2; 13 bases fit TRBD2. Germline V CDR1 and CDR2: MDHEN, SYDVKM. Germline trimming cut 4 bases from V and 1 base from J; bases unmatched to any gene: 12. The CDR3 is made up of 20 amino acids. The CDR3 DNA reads TGTGCCAGCAGTTCCCAAACCCTGACTAGCGGGAGGCTGAACACCGGGGAGCTGTTTTTT. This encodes CASSSQTLTSGRLNTGELFF.

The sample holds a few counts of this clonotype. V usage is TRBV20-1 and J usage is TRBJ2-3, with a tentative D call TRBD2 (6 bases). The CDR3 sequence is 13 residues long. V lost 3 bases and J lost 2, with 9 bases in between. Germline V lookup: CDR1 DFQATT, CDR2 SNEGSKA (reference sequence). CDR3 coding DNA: TGCAGTGCTAGCGGGAGAGACACAGATACGCAGTATTTT. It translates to CSASGRDTDTQYF.

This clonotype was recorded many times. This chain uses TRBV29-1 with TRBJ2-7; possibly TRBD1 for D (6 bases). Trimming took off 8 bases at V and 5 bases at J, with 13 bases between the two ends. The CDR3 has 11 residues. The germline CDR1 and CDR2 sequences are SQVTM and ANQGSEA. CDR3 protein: CSWGRGHEQYF. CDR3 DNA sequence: TGCAGCTGGGGCAGGGGCCACGAGCAGTACTTC.

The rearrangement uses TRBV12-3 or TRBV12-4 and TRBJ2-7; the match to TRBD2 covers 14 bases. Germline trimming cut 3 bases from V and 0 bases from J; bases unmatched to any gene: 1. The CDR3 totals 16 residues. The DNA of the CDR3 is TGTGCCAGCAGTTTCGGGACTAGCGGGAGCTCCTACGAGCAGTACTTC. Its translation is CASSFGTSGSSYEQYF.

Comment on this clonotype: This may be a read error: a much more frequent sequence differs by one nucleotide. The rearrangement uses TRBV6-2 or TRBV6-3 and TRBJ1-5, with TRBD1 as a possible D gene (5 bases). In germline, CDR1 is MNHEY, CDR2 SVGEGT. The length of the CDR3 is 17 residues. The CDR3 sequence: CAISYSMWGGGNQPQHF. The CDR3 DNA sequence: TGTGCCATCAGTTACTCGATGTGGGGGGGAGGCAATCAGCCCCAGCATTTT.

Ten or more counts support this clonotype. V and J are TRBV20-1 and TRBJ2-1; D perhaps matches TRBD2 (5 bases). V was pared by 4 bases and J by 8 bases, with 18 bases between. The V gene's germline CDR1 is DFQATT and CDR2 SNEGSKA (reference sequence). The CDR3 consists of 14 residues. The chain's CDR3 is CSAKRRLTADEQFF. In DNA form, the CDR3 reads TGCAGTGCTAAAAGGAGGCTTACCGCCGATGAGCAGTTCTTC.

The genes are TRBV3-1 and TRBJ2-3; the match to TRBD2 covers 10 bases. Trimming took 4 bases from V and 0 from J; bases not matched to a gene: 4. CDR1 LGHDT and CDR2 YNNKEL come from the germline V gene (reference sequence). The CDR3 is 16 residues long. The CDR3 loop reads CASSRATSGSTDTQYF. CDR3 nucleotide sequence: TGTGCCAGCAGCCGAGCGACTAGCGGGAGCACAGATACGCAGTATTTT.

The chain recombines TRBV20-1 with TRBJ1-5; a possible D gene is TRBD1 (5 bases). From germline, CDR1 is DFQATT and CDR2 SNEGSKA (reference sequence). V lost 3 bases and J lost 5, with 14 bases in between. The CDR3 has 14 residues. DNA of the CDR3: TGCAGTGCTAGCCCAGGGTGGGCCCATCAGCCCCAGCATTTT. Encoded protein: CSASPGWAHQPQHF.

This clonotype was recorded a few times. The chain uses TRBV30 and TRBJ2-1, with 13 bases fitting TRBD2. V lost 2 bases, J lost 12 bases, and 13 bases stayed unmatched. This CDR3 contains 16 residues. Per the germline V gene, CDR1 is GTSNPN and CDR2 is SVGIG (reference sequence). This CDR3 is CAWSSLLAGGPIGQFF. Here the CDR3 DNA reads TGTGCCTGGAGTTCCCTACTAGCGGGAGGGCCGATCGGGCAGTTCTTC. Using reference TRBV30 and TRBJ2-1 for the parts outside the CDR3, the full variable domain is SQTIHQWPATLVQPVGSPLSLECTVEGTSNPNLYWYRQAAGRGLQLLFYSVGIGQISSEVPQNLSASRPQDRQFILSSKKLLLSDSGFYLCAWSSLLAGGPIGQFFGPGTRLTVL.

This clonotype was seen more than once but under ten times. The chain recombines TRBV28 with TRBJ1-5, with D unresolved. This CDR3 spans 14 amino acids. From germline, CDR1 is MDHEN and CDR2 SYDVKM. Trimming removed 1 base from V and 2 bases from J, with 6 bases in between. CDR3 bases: TGTGCCAGCAGTTTATTTATGGGCAATCAGCCCCAGCATTTT. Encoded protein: CASSLFMGNQPQHF.